The 26 T cell receptor beta chains in this list originate from one sample, sequenced in a study of blood T cell repertoires in COVID-19. The repertoire was sequenced with immunoSEQ multiplex PCR; TCRdb's copy has only in-frame clones and lacks some. The sample lists over 200,000 clones, about nine tenths occurring once. The material sequenced was peripheral blood. The receptors were sampled from a man aged 30 to 45 with COVID-19, enrolled during active disease.

V and J are TRBV14 and TRBJ2-5; D is unresolved. V gave up 1 base and J gave up 2 bases, with 8 bases separating them. This CDR3 comprises 14 residues. Germline-derived CDR1 and CDR2 are SGHDN and FVKESK. The CDR3 DNA sequence: TGTGCCAGCAGCCAAGGACAAGAACAAGAGACCCAGTACTTC. It is translated as CASSQGQEQETQYF.

This chain joins TRBV19 and TRBJ1-1; D gene ambiguous. The length of the CDR3 is 12 residues. Germline V CDR1 and CDR2: LNHDA, SQIVND (reference sequence). The V gene lost 5 bases and the J gene lost 1 base, with 5 bases spanning the gap. The CDR3 nucleotides read TGTGCCAGTAGTTTCCAGAACACTGAAGCTTTCTTT. It is translated as CASSFQNTEAFF.

The chain employs TRBV10-3 and TRBJ1-6; D not resolved. Per germline, CDR1 ENHRY and CDR2 SYGVKD. Trimming left V 2 bases short and J 9 bases short, with 8 bases between. This CDR3 is built from 13 residues. The CDR3 region has the DNA TGTGCCATCAGTGAGGGCCGAGGTTCACCCCTCCACTTT. Protein: CAISEGRGSPLHF.

This clone was detected a few times. CDR3 sequence: CARGLSTAAYTEAFF. CDR3 bases: TGTGCCAGGGGACTCTCGACGGCGGCTTACACTGAAGCTTTCTTT. The V gene is TRBV7-2, the J gene TRBJ1-1, with TRBD1 as a possible D gene (5 bases). This CDR3 is built from 15 residues. The V end lost 9 bases, the J end lost 3 bases, and 20 bases lay between the germline ends. CDR1 is SGHTA, CDR2 FQGNSA, per germline.

In nucleotides, the CDR3 is TGTGCCAGCAGCGGTTTACAGGAAGCTTTCTTT. As protein: CASSGLQEAFF. This chain joins TRBV3-1 (or the pseudogene TRBV3-2) and TRBJ1-1; D not resolved. With 5 bases removed from V and 8 bases from J, the gap between germline ends came to 9 bases. This CDR3 is built from 11 residues. The V gene's germline CDR1 is LGHDT and CDR2 YNNKEL (reference sequence).

This clone was picked up one time. The rearrangement links TRBV27 to TRBJ2-3; 11 bases match TRBD2. The CDR3 covers 15 residues. Trimming took 4 bases from V and 2 from J; bases not matched to a gene: 2. Germline lookup yields CDR1 MNHEY and CDR2 SMNVEV (reference sequence). CDR3 sequence reads: CASSSLAGATDTQYF. The CDR3 coding sequence is TGTGCCAGCAGTTCACTAGCGGGGGCCACAGATACGCAGTATTTT.

The chain uses TRBV7-9 and TRBJ2-2; TRBD1 is a possible D gene (6 bases). The CDR3 sequence is 15 residues long. Trimming pared 3 bases from V and 6 bases from J, leaving 14 bases between. The germline V gene encodes CDR1 SEHNR and CDR2 FQNEAQ (reference sequence). The CDR3, as DNA: TGTGCCAGCAGCTTGGTACAGGGAGAGGCCGGGGAGCTGTTTTTT. Encoded protein: CASSLVQGEAGELFF. The whole variable domain, remainder taken from reference TRBV7-9 and TRBJ2-2, is DTGVSQNPRHKITKRGQNVTFRCDPISEHNRLYWYRQTLGQGPEFLTYFQNEAQLEKSRLLSDRFSAERPKGSFSTLEIQRTEQGDSAMYLCASSLVQGEAGELFFGEGSRLTVL.

The rearrangement uses TRBV18 and TRBJ1-5, with 10 bases identical to TRBD1. V gave up 2 bases and J gave up 2 bases; unmatched junction bases: 6. The CDR3 has 17 amino acids. Germline V lookup: CDR1 KGHSH, CDR2 LQKENI. Here the CDR3 DNA reads TGTGCCAGCTCACCAGGACAGGGGGGAACCGGCAATCAGCCCCAGCATTTT. Encoded protein: CASSPGQGGTGNQPQHF.

This clone has more than one count but fewer than ten. The chain couples TRBV7-9 to TRBJ2-7; 10 nucleotides match TRBD1. J was trimmed by 4 bases and V by 5 bases; bases with no gene match: 8. The CDR3 has 15 residues. Germline V CDR1 and CDR2: SEHNR, FQNEAQ (reference sequence). The DNA of the CDR3 is TGTGCCAGCAGCGACGTCCCGGGACAGGGGTACGAGCAGTACTTC. It encodes CASSDVPGQGYEQYF.

This CDR3 is CASSLVGGRSPLHF. The CDR3 DNA reads TGCGCCAGCAGCTTGGTGGGGGGGCGATCACCCCTCCACTTT. This chain links TRBV5-1 with TRBJ1-6; D may be TRBD1 (6 bases). Trimming removed 0 bases from V and 10 bases from J, with 11 bases in between. Germline V gene lookup returns CDR1 SGHRS and CDR2 YFSETQ. The length of the CDR3 is 14 residues.

The CDR3 sequence is CASSTVRSGSGAYNEQFF. DNA for the CDR3: TGTGCCAGTAGTACAGTAAGGAGCGGGAGTGGAGCGTACAATGAGCAGTTCTTC. The J gene is TRBJ2-1, the V gene TRBV19; 8 bases map to TRBD2. V lost 4 bases to trimming and J lost 4 bases; unmatched junction nucleotides: 15. CDR1 is LNHDA, CDR2 SQIVND, per germline (reference sequence). The CDR3 spans 18 residues. The full variable domain, completed using reference TRBV19 and TRBJ2-1, is DGGITQSPKYLFRKEGQNVTLSCEQNLNHDAMYWYRQDPGQGLRLIYYSQIVNDFQKGDIAEGYSVSREKKESFPLTVTSAQKNPTAFYLCASSTVRSGSGAYNEQFFGPGTRLTVL.

This chain connects TRBV10-3 to TRBJ2-1, with a weak D call TRBD2 (6 bases). Germline V gives CDR1 ENHRY, CDR2 SYGVKD. V shed 3 bases and J shed 7 bases, with 25 bases lying between them. This CDR3 region has 18 residues. CDR3 in amino acids: CAISESPSAGASGNEQFF. Here the CDR3 DNA reads TGTGCCATCAGTGAATCCCCCTCAGCGGGTGCCTCAGGTAATGAGCAGTTCTTC.

The chain combines TRBV5-4 with TRBJ2-2; 8 nucleotides match TRBD1. The CDR3 totals 16 residues. The J segment lost 5 bases and the V segment lost 4 bases, leaving 10 bases of the junction unmatched. Per germline, CDR1 SGHNT and CDR2 YYREEE (reference sequence). CDR3 nucleotide sequence: TGTGCCAGCAGCCCCCCGGACAGGGTGGGGACCGGGGAGCTGTTTTTT. Translated: CASSPPDRVGTGELFF.

This rearrangement joins TRBV4-1 to TRBJ2-1; 12 bases fit TRBD2. V dropped 0 bases and J dropped 2; count of bases not matched to a gene: 11. CDR3 length equals 20 residues. Germline V gene sequence: CDR1 MGHRA, CDR2 YSYEKL. CDR3 loop: CASSQDGTSGPGGPYNEQFF. The CDR3 DNA follows: TGCGCCAGCAGCCAAGATGGGACTAGCGGGCCCGGAGGACCCTACAATGAGCAGTTCTTC.

The chain has TRBV20-1 and TRBJ1-1; 7 bases are shared with TRBD1. V was clipped by 8 bases and J by 4 bases; unmatched bases: 4. Germline CDR1 is DFQATT and CDR2 is SNEGSKA (reference sequence). There are 11 residues in the CDR3. As DNA, the CDR3 is TGCAGTACAGGGGTGGGCACTGAAGCTTTCTTT. Translation: CSTGVGTEAFF.

This clone appeared a few times. V usage is TRBV10-3 and J usage is TRBJ1-5, with 7 positions matching TRBD1. Germline CDR1 reads ENHRY; CDR2 reads SYGVKD. The V segment lost 4 bases and the J segment 0 bases; nucleotides outside the gene matches: 12. There are 18 residues in the CDR3. The CDR3 is CAISALPGTDYSNQPQHF. For the CDR3, the DNA is TGTGCCATCAGTGCTCTACCCGGGACAGACTATAGCAATCAGCCCCAGCATTTT.

The chain is built from TRBV6-5 and TRBJ1-1; 10 nucleotides agree with TRBD1. The CDR3 totals 15 residues. Germline CDR1 MNHEY, CDR2 SVGAGI. The ends lost 4 bases at V and 6 bases at J; junction bases unmatched: 8. CDR3 coding DNA: TGTGCCAGCAGTTCCCGAGGGACAGGGGACGCTGAAGCTTTCTTT. Residues: CASSSRGTGDAEAFF.

The V call is TRBV15, the J call TRBJ2-3; maybe TRBD2 (6 bases). The germline V gene has CDR1 LNHNV and CDR2 YYDKDF (reference sequence). V was trimmed by 3 bases and J by 5 bases, leaving 18 bases between them. The CDR3 covers 16 residues. For the CDR3, the DNA is TGTGCCACCAGCAGTTTTCGAGCGGGTTTCAGAGATACGCAGTATTTT. Translation gives CATSSFRAGFRDTQYF.

The chain uses TRBV7-9 and TRBJ1-6; the match to TRBD1 covers 12 bases. Germline V lookup: CDR1 SEHNR, CDR2 FQNEAQ (reference sequence). The CDR3 covers 17 residues. After removal of 6 bases from V and 9 bases from J, the junction contained 12 bases not matched to a gene. Written as DNA, the CDR3 is TGTGCCAGCAGACATAACCGGGACAGGGGGCATGGTTCACCCCTCCACTTT. This codes for CASRHNRDRGHGSPLHF.

The rearrangement uses TRBV25-1 and TRBJ1-2; the D gene is possibly TRBD1 (6 bases). CDR1 MGHDK and CDR2 SYGVNS come from the germline V gene. V dropped 4 bases and J dropped 4 bases, with 13 bases sitting between them. This CDR3 contains 14 residues. CDR3 sequence: CASSGGPIFYGYTF. The CDR3 DNA is TGTGCCAGCAGTGGGGGGCCAATTTTCTATGGCTACACCTTC.

The CDR3 DNA is TGTGCCAGTAGTGCCTCGGGACAATCTAGGGGCGAAGCTTTCTTT. Translation gives CASSASGQSRGEAFF. The chain recombines TRBV19 with TRBJ1-1; D is perhaps TRBD1 (6 bases). Germline-derived CDR1 and CDR2 are LNHDA and SQIVND (reference sequence). This CDR3 comprises 15 residues. V was clipped by 5 bases and J by 8 bases, with 21 bases between them.

This rearrangement joins TRBV7-9 to TRBJ2-7, with D uncertain. CDR1 SEHNR and CDR2 FQNEAQ come from the germline V gene (reference sequence). The CDR3 spans 12 residues. V lost 2 bases and J 3 bases, leaving 5 bases between the germline ends. In DNA form, the CDR3 reads TGTGCCAGCAGCTTAAGCAACTACGAGCAGTACTTC. Protein sequence: CASSLSNYEQYF.

The CDR3 loop is CATSRDSWTQEQFF. Here the CDR3 DNA reads TGTGCCACCAGCAGAGACTCATGGACACAAGAGCAGTTCTTC. The genes are TRBV15 and TRBJ2-1, with D possibly being TRBD1 (5 bases). V lost 0 bases and J lost 10, with 13 bases in between. The germline CDR1 and CDR2 sequences are LNHNV and YYDKDF (reference sequence). The CDR3 has 14 amino acids.

The chain has TRBV19 and TRBJ1-2; 8 nucleotides line up with TRBD1. Germline V gene data show CDR1 as LNHDA and CDR2 as SQIVND (reference sequence). V shed 6 bases, J shed 3 bases, and the junction held 6 bases outside the gene matches. The CDR3 has 14 residues. The CDR3 spells CASRRTGKDYGYTF. Written as DNA, the CDR3 is TGTGCCAGTAGGCGGACAGGGAAGGACTATGGCTACACCTTC.

The chain carries TRBV9 and TRBJ2-1; TRBD2 agrees at 8 bases. The CDR3 spans 15 residues. Looked up from germline, CDR1 is SGDLS and CDR2 is YYNGEE. V dropped 3 bases and J dropped 8; count of bases not matched to a gene: 10. CDR3 loop: CASSDWRGARDEQFF. The CDR3 nucleotides read TGTGCCAGCAGCGACTGGCGGGGGGCCCGGGATGAGCAGTTCTTC.

With respect to this clone: The same CDR3 arises from other DNA sequences in this sample as well. V usage is TRBV11-2 and J usage is TRBJ2-7; 8 positions match TRBD1. The CDR3 contains 14 residues. The V segment lost 2 bases and the J segment 1 base; nucleotides outside the gene matches: 1. Germline V gene lookup returns CDR1 SGHAT and CDR2 FQNNGV. The CDR3 spells CASSLTGGSYEQYF. The CDR3 DNA follows: TGTGCCAGCAGCTTAACAGGGGGATCCTACGAGCAGTACTTC.